This T cell receptor beta chain was documented in a study of blood T cell repertoires in COVID-19. As for the study in general: T cells, B-cell-depleted T cells, or PBMCs supplied cDNA or gDNA.

Data came from immunoSEQ multiplex PCR; TCRdb stores just in-frame clones and leaves some out. The data hold about 80,000 clones, with approximately 80% observed a single time. The CDR3 runs to 12 residues. Trimming at V came to 3 bases and at J to 11 bases, leaving 7 bases not matched to a gene. Germline loops: CDR1 MGHRA, CDR2 YSYEKL. This clonotype was obtained from a woman in her seventies with acute or convalescent COVID-19. The genes are TRBV4-1 and TRBJ2-7, with 7 bases aligning to TRBD1. The sample taken for sequencing was peripheral blood. The CDR3 DNA reads TGCGCCAGCAGCCAGATGGGAACAGGGGAGTACTTC. It codes for CASSQMGTGEYF.